This T cell receptor (beta chain) stems from a study of identical twins. This clonotype has ten or more counts. Its antigen remains unidentified. Germline assignment: CDR1 SQVTM and CDR2 ANQGSEA. CDR3 length: 12 amino acids. V lost 6 bases to trimming and J lost 0 bases, with 8 bases between them. Template switching introduced a universal primer site, and the cDNA bore unique molecular identifiers. TCRdb re-called the 5' RACE reads through MiXCR, storing one row per CDR3 protein. The repertoire has 510,000 or so distinct CDR3 sequences, 13% to 15% of them found once; the top ten carry nearly 0.45%. General study results and limits: The authors noted that invariant MAIT and iNKT cells could partly confound zero-insertion analyses. Models underestimated how often monozygotic twins shared out-of-frame TCR alpha. Among beta out-of-frame sequences, excess sharing between twins appeared weaker.

In addition, the sample was reused for a study of yellow fever vaccine responses in identical twins.

The sample was CD4+ T cells sorted from blood. The clonotype originates from a woman between 18 and 29 years old in good health. The J gene is TRBJ1-1, the V gene TRBV29-1; D is ambiguous. CDR3 sequence reads: CSVHYMNTEAFF. DNA of the CDR3: TGCAGCGTGCACTATATGAACACTGAAGCTTTCTTT.